The 11 T cell receptor beta chains below were found in one sample sequenced in a study of T cell changes during pregnancy in multiple sclerosis. Profiled with immunoSEQ multiplex PCR; TCRdb holds only in-frame clones, not every one. This table has about 49,000 clones, 85% to 95% appearing once. Sequencing was performed on CD4+ T cells from peripheral blood mononuclear cells, taken in the second trimester of pregnancy. These TCRs come from a female donor in good health, enrolled as a control in a pregnancy study.

This rearrangement joins TRBV6-5 to TRBJ1-2, with 8 bases matching TRBD1. CDR3 size: 15 residues. CDR1 MNHEY and CDR2 SVGAGI come from the germline V gene. J lost 7 bases, V lost 0 bases, and 7 bases had no gene match. CDR3: CASSYSGQGRSGYTF. In nucleotides, the CDR3 is TGTGCCAGCAGTTACTCAGGACAGGGTAGGAGTGGCTACACCTTC.

This clone was detected only once. The J gene is TRBJ1-6, the V gene TRBV11-2, with D possibly TRBD1 on 6 matching bases. This CDR3 comprises 15 residues. V gave up 6 bases and J gave up 10 bases, with 19 bases separating them. Germline V gives CDR1 SGHAT, CDR2 FQNNGV. In nucleotides, the CDR3 is TGTGCCAGCAGTCCCCAACAGGGTACAGGATCACCCCTCCACTTT. Protein: CASSPQQGTGSPLHF.

The chain has TRBV13 and TRBJ1-1; 9 bases line up with TRBD1. Trimming took 5 bases from V and 0 from J; bases not matched to a gene: 7. The germline V gene encodes CDR1 PRHDT and CDR2 FYEKMQ (reference sequence). This CDR3 has 16 amino acids. The CDR3: CASSDWGQGMNTEAFF. The DNA for the CDR3 is TGTGCCAGCAGCGATTGGGGACAGGGCATGAACACTGAAGCTTTCTTT.

This sequence joins TRBV11-2 and TRBJ2-5, with 9 bases that match TRBD1. V gave up 5 bases and J gave up 4 bases; unmatched junction bases: 8. This CDR3 spans 15 amino acids. Germline V lookup: CDR1 SGHAT, CDR2 FQNNGV. This chain's CDR3 is CASSKLTGGPETQYF. In DNA, the CDR3 is TGTGCCAGCAGCAAACTGACAGGGGGACCAGAGACCCAGTACTTC.

The V gene is TRBV14, the J gene TRBJ1-2, with a weak D call TRBD1 (6 bases). CDR3 size: 17 residues. The germline V gene encodes CDR1 SGHDN and CDR2 FVKESK. The ends were cut back, 1 base at V and 3 bases at J, with 18 bases in the middle. In nucleotides, the CDR3 is TGTGCCAGCAGCCAAGTACCCCCCCCTTACAGGGACTATGGCTACACCTTC. This encodes CASSQVPPPYRDYGYTF.

This rearrangement joins TRBV6-6 to TRBJ2-3; tentative D call: TRBD1 (6 bases). Per the germline V gene, CDR1 is MNHNY and CDR2 is SVGAGI (reference sequence). V was shortened by 0 bases and J by 4 bases, with 14 bases between the two germline ends. The CDR3 runs 16 residues. The CDR3 spells CASSYSQGVIADTQYF. CDR3 DNA: TGTGCCAGCAGTTACTCACAGGGAGTGATCGCAGATACGCAGTATTTT.

This clone was recorded once. The chain links TRBV7-2 to TRBJ1-2, with 8 positions matching TRBD1. The CDR3 loop spans 14 amino acids. Germline loops: CDR1 SGHTA, CDR2 FQGNSA. V shed 5 bases, J shed 6 bases, and the junction held 8 bases outside the gene matches. The CDR3 coding sequence is TGTGCCAGCAGCAATAACAGGGGGGAGGATGGCTACACCTTC. Protein product: CASSNNRGEDGYTF.

V gene TRBV2 combines with J gene TRBJ2-7; 11 bases are a match to TRBD1. V was pared by 8 bases and J by 5 bases, with 8 bases of the junction left unmatched. Germline loops: CDR1 SNHLY, CDR2 FYNNEI. The CDR3 is made up of 14 amino acids. As DNA, the CDR3 is TGTGCCAGCGGACAGGGGGCGCGAATTAACGAGCAGTACTTC. Encoded protein: CASGQGARINEQYF.

The chain is built from TRBV6-5 and TRBJ1-1, with TRBD1 identical over 10 bases. Germline V gene lookup returns CDR1 MNHEY and CDR2 SVGAGI. The CDR3 contains 13 residues. V lost 8 bases to trimming and J lost 8 bases; unmatched junction nucleotides: 8. The CDR3 spells CASGWDRGLEAFF. DNA for the CDR3: TGTGCCAGCGGCTGGGACAGGGGATTGGAAGCTTTCTTT.

J is TRBJ2-5 and V is TRBV7-3, with TRBD2 matching 9 bases. The J segment lost 4 bases and the V segment lost 1 base, leaving 7 bases of the junction unmatched. Germline V gives CDR1 SGHTA, CDR2 FQGTGA. This CDR3 contains 16 residues. In DNA, the CDR3 is TGTGCCAGCAGCTTAAATGGGGCGGGGGGGCGAGAGACCCAGTACTTC. It specifies CASSLNGAGGRETQYF.

The chain has TRBV7-3 and TRBJ2-2; 8 bases fit TRBD2. This CDR3 is built from 15 residues. From germline, CDR1 is SGHTA and CDR2 FQGTGA. V trimming: 4 bases; J trimming: 3 bases; junction bases outside the gene matches: 4. The DNA for the CDR3 is TGTGCCAGCAGCTCCGGGGGGGTGGACACCGGGGAGCTGTTTTTT. It codes for CASSSGGVDTGELFF.